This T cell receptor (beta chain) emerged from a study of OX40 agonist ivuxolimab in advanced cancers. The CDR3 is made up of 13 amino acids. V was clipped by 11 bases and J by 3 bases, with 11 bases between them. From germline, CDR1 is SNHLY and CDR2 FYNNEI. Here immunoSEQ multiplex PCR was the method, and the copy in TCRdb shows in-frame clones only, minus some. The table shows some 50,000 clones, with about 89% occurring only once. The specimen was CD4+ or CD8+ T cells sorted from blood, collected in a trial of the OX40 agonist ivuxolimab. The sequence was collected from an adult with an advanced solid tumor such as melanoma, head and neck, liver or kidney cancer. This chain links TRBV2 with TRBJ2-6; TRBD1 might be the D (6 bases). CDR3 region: CAGHRDGANVLTF. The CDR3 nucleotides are TGTGCCGGCCACAGGGATGGGGCCAACGTCCTGACTTTC.